Sequencing of this TCR beta chain was carried out in a study of blood T cell dynamics during melanoma immunotherapy. Described time point: pre-treatment baseline. Each bulk PBMC sample had approximately 0.35 ug DNA loaded. TCRdb's copy holds only in-frame clones and misses some; the assay was immunoSEQ multiplex PCR. The table records about 10,000 clones, approximately 84% of them present only once. The V segment lost 6 bases and the J segment 2 bases; nucleotides outside the gene matches: 7. This CDR3 contains 15 residues. Germline CDR1 is MRHNA and CDR2 is SNTAGT. The receptor was derived from a human donor with melanoma. The rearrangement uses TRBV6-4 and TRBJ2-3; 8 bases map to TRBD1. The specimen was blood, collected from a patient treated with checkpoint blockade. The CDR3 loop is CASSPGQGPTDTQYF. The CDR3 nucleotides are TGTGCCAGCAGCCCCGGACAGGGACCCACAGATACGCAGTATTTT.